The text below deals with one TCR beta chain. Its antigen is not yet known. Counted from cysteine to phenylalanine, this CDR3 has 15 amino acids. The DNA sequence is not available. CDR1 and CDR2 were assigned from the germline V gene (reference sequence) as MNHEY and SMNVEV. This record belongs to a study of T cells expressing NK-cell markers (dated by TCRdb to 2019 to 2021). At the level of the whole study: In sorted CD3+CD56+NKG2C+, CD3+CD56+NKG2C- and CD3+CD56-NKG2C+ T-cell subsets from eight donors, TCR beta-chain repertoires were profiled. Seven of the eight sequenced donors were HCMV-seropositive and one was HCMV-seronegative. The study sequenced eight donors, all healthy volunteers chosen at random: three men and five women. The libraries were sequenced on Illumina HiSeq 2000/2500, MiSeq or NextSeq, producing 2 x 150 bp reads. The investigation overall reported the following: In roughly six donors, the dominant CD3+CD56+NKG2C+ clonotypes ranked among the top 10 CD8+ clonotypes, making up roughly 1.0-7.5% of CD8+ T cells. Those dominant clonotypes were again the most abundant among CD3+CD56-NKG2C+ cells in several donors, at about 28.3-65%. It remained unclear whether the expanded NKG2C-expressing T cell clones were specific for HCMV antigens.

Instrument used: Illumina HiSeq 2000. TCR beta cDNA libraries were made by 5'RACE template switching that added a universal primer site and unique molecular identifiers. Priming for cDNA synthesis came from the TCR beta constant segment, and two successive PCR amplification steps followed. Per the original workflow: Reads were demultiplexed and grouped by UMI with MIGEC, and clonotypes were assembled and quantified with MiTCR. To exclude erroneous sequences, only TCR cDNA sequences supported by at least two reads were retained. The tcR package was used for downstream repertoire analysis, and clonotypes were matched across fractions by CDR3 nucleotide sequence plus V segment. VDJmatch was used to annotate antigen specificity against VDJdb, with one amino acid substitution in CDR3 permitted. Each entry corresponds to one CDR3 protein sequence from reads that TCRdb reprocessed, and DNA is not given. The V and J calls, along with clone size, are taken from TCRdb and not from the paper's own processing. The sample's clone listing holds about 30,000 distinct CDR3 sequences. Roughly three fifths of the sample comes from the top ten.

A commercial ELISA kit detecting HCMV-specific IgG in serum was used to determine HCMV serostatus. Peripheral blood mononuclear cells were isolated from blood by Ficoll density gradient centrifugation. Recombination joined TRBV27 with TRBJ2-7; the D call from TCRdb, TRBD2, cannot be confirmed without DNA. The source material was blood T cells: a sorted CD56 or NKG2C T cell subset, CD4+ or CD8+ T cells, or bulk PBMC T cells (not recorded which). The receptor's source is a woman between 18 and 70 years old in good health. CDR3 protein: CASSPLAGVAYEQYF.